One and the same sample provided the 26 T cell receptor beta chains below, sequenced in a study of T cells after yellow fever vaccination. TCRdb re-derived calls from the 5' RACE reads in MiXCR, one entry per CDR3 protein. The repertoire holds 150,000 to 200,000 distinct CDR3 sequences, with about 7% as singletons. The source material was CD4+ T cells sorted from PBMCs, sampled 5 days after the first yellow fever vaccination. The source is a man aged 18 to 35 who received the YFV17D yellow fever vaccine.

This clonotype has a count of ten or more. The rearrangement uses TRBV5-1 and TRBJ2-3; 14 bases map to TRBD2. The CDR3 is 17 residues long. The V and J ends lost 5 bases and 4 bases, in that order; junction bases with no gene match: 9. Germline values: CDR1 SGHRS, CDR2 YFSETQ. CDR3: CASRRGLAGVLADTQYF. The CDR3 bases are TGCGCCAGCAGGCGGGGACTAGCGGGGGTATTGGCAGATACGCAGTATTTT.

This clonotype was detected many times. CDR3 region: CASSFGSNSNQPQHF. The CDR3 DNA follows: TGTGCCAGCAGTTTCGGATCTAATAGCAATCAGCCCCAGCATTTT. The gene calls are TRBV12-3 or TRBV12-4 and TRBJ1-5; D remains ambiguous. The germline V and J ends were trimmed by 3 bases and 0 bases, with 9 bases remaining between them. CDR3 length: 15 amino acids.

The sample holds a few counts of this clonotype. This sequence joins TRBV11-2 and TRBJ2-7, with D unresolved. Trimming took 1 base from V and 3 from J, leaving 10 bases between them. The germline V gene encodes CDR1 SGHAT and CDR2 FQNNGV. The CDR3 runs to 14 residues. The CDR3 sequence is CASSLGAPNYEQYF. In nucleotides, the CDR3 is TGTGCCAGCAGCTTAGGGGCCCCAAACTACGAGCAGTACTTC. The full variable domain, its missing parts supplied by reference TRBV11-2 and TRBJ2-7, is EAGVAQSPRYKIIEKRQSVAFWCNPISGHATLYWYQQILGQGPKLLIQFQNNGVVDDSQLPKDRFSAERLKGVDSTLKIQPAKLEDSAVYLCASSLGAPNYEQYFGPGTRLTVT.

This clonotype was recorded a few times. The rearrangement joins TRBV5-6 to TRBJ2-3; D might be TRBD1 (5 bases). The V end was cut by 0 bases, the J end by 6 bases, with 14 bases between. CDR1 is SGHDT and CDR2 is YYEEEE in the germline V gene. This CDR3 has 15 residues. The CDR3 nucleotides are TGTGCCAGCAGCTTGGAACAGGTAACGGGTGATACGCAGTATTTT. This codes for CASSLEQVTGDTQYF.

The V gene is TRBV20-1, the J gene TRBJ2-5, with 9 bases fitting TRBD2. Looked up from germline, CDR1 is DFQATT and CDR2 is SNEGSKA (reference sequence). The CDR3 spans 16 residues. J gave up 2 bases and V 5 bases, and 12 bases lay outside the gene matches. Written as DNA, the CDR3 is TGCAGTGCTCGGGACTATAGCGGGGGCCGTCAAGAGACCCAGTACTTC. This encodes CSARDYSGGRQETQYF.

The gene calls are TRBV15 and TRBJ1-6; possibly TRBD1 for D (5 bases). The length of the CDR3 is 16 residues. The V gene's germline CDR1 is LNHNV and CDR2 YYDKDF (reference sequence). V lost 5 bases, J lost 0 bases, and 11 bases lay in between. The CDR3 coding sequence is TGTGCCACCAGCTGGGGGGGTGGCTCCTATAATTCACCCCTCCACTTT. Amino acid sequence: CATSWGGGSYNSPLHF.

This clonotype was seen only a few times. The chain has TRBV12-5 and TRBJ2-5; D is unresolved. Germline CDR1 is LGHNT and CDR2 is FRNRAP. Trimming pared 2 bases from V and 7 bases from J, leaving 8 bases between. The CDR3 has 12 amino acids. CDR3 DNA sequence: TGTGCTAGTGGTTTGCCGAAGCGGACCCAGTACTTC. It is translated as CASGLPKRTQYF. The full variable domain, rest sourced from reference TRBV12-5 and TRBJ2-5, is DARVTQTPRHKVTEMGQEVTMRCQPILGHNTVFWYRQTMMQGLELLAYFRNRAPLDDSGMPKDRFSAEMPDATLATLKIQPSEPRDSAVYFCASGLPKRTQYFGPGTRLLVL.

The V call is TRBV18, the J call TRBJ2-1; 7 bases line up with TRBD1. Germline assignment: CDR1 KGHSH and CDR2 LQKENI. Trimming took 2 bases from V and 1 from J; bases not matched to a gene: 5. CDR3 length: 16 residues. CDR3 sequence: CASSPNRQGSYNEQFF. The DNA of the CDR3 is TGTGCCAGCTCACCAAATCGACAGGGATCCTACAATGAGCAGTTCTTC.

This clonotype was seen repeatedly, ten times or more. V usage is TRBV3-1 and J usage is TRBJ1-2; D gene uncertain. Germline CDR1 reads LGHDT; CDR2 reads YNNKEL (reference sequence). Trimming removed 5 bases from V and 2 bases from J, with 12 bases in between. The CDR3 runs to 14 residues. This CDR3 reads CASSSDTGNYGYTF. The CDR3 DNA is TGTGCCAGCAGCTCTGACACTGGGAACTATGGCTACACCTTC.

This sequence joins TRBV14 and TRBJ1-6, with a possible D match to TRBD1 (5 bases). This CDR3 is built from 16 residues. The germline gives CDR1 SGHDN, CDR2 FVKESK. The germline V and J ends were trimmed by 0 bases and 2 bases, with 8 bases remaining between them. The CDR3 loop reads CASSQDWGPYNSPLHF. CDR3 bases: TGTGCCAGCAGCCAAGATTGGGGACCCTATAATTCACCCCTCCACTTT.

This clonotype appeared many times. The rearrangement uses TRBV6-6 and TRBJ1-4, with 10 bases aligning to TRBD1. This CDR3 has 13 residues. V shed 5 bases, J shed 8 bases, and the junction held 2 bases outside the gene matches. In germline, CDR1 is MNHNY, CDR2 SVGAGI (reference sequence). The chain's CDR3 is CASSTGQGEKLFF. As DNA, the CDR3 is TGTGCCAGCAGTACGGGACAGGGGGAAAAACTGTTTTTT.

On this clonotype itself: Just one base apart from a much larger clone, this may be a read error. The J gene is TRBJ2-5, the V gene TRBV5-6; D call uncertain. CDR3 length equals 14 residues. The germline V gene has CDR1 SGHDT and CDR2 YYEEEE. V dropped 4 bases and J dropped 4 bases, with 14 bases sitting between them. In nucleotides, the CDR3 is TGTGCCAGCAGCCGGGCGGTGGCCCCAGAGACCCAGTACTTC. Amino acids: CASSRAVAPETQYF.

The rearrangement links TRBV4-1 to TRBJ2-3; 10 bases match TRBD2. V trimming: 4 bases; J trimming: 2 bases; junction bases outside the gene matches: 6. The CDR3 length is 16 residues. Per germline, CDR1 MGHRA and CDR2 YSYEKL. The CDR3: CASSLRAGGTTDTQYF. CDR3 DNA sequence: TGCGCCAGCAGCCTACGAGCGGGGGGGACCACAGATACGCAGTATTTT.

This clonotype has at least ten counts. The chain couples TRBV7-8 to TRBJ2-5; D call uncertain. The ends were cut back, 5 bases at V and 5 bases at J, with 18 bases in the middle. The CDR3 extends over 15 amino acids. The V gene's germline CDR1 is SGHVS and CDR2 FQNEAQ. CDR3 sequence reads: CASSPLRVGNETQYF. The CDR3 DNA follows: TGTGCCAGCAGCCCCTTGCGCGTCGGCAACGAGACCCAGTACTTC.

This clonotype was seen many times. The chain has TRBV11-2 and TRBJ2-3, with D maybe TRBD1 (5 bases). This CDR3 contains 12 residues. V lost 6 bases, J lost 9 bases, and 13 bases lay in between. Germline V gene data show CDR1 as SGHAT and CDR2 as FQNNGV. CDR3 in amino acids: CASRYRTHTQYF. CDR3 nucleotide sequence: TGTGCCAGCAGATACAGGACCCACACGCAGTATTTT.

This clonotype has ten or more counts. The chain employs TRBV4-3 and TRBJ2-2; 9 nucleotides match TRBD2. The germline V gene has CDR1 LGHNA and CDR2 YSLEER. This CDR3 is built from 16 residues. The V segment lost 0 bases and the J segment 6 bases; nucleotides outside the gene matches: 5. CDR3 in amino acids: CASSQEGTSPPGELFF. CDR3 nucleotides: TGCGCCAGCAGCCAAGAGGGGACTAGCCCCCCCGGGGAGCTGTTTTTT.

J is TRBJ1-1 and V is TRBV20-1; possibly TRBD1 for D (6 bases). The CDR3 runs to 13 residues. V was pared by 6 bases and J by 5 bases, with 16 bases between. The germline V gene encodes CDR1 DFQATT and CDR2 SNEGSKA (reference sequence). The CDR3 region has the DNA TGCAGTGCGAGGGGGGGTCCTCGGACTGAAGCTTTCTTT. It encodes CSARGGPRTEAFF.

This clonotype was seen once. This chain uses TRBV19 with TRBJ2-3, with a possible D match to TRBD2 (7 bases). Between the trimmed V and J ends, which lost 7 bases and 6 bases, there was a span of 23 bases. The CDR3 has 16 amino acids. Germline CDR1 is LNHDA and CDR2 is SQIVND (reference sequence). CDR3 coding DNA: TGTGCCAGTACCCAAGGGGGACTTCGGGGGGCCGATACGCAGTATTTT. This sequence encodes CASTQGGLRGADTQYF.

This clonotype has at least ten counts. This sequence joins TRBV4-2 and TRBJ2-6, with 15 bases aligning to TRBD2. Losses at the gene ends were 5 bases for V and 2 bases for J; bases not matched to a gene: 7. The germline V gene encodes CDR1 LGHNA and CDR2 YNFKEQ. This CDR3 spans 19 amino acids. CDR3 DNA sequence: TGTGCCAGCAGCGAAATGGGACTAGCGGGGGGTGCTGGGGCCAACGTCCTGACTTTC. Amino acid sequence: CASSEMGLAGGAGANVLTF.

The rearrangement uses TRBV5-1 and TRBJ2-1, with D uncertain. This CDR3 comprises 14 residues. Per germline, CDR1 SGHRS and CDR2 YFSETQ. V dropped 4 bases and J dropped 7 bases, with 15 bases sitting between them. The CDR3 coding sequence is TGCGCCAGCAGCCTACGCATGGTCTCAAATGAGCAGTTCTTC. Encoded protein: CASSLRMVSNEQFF.

In its sample, this clonotype was seen many times. J is TRBJ2-1 and V is TRBV15; TRBD2 agrees at 13 bases. The CDR3 runs 19 residues. V trimming: 3 bases; J trimming: 0 bases; junction bases outside the gene matches: 8. The germline CDR1 and CDR2 sequences are LNHNV and YYDKDF (reference sequence). The CDR3 DNA follows: TGTGCCACCAGCAGGGCTCCGGGACTAGCGGGGACCTCCTACAATGAGCAGTTCTTC. Translating it yields CATSRAPGLAGTSYNEQFF.

Many counts were recorded for this clonotype. The chain carries TRBV7-2 and TRBJ2-5, with D possibly matching TRBD1 (6 bases). This CDR3 region has 11 residues. Germline values: CDR1 SGHTA, CDR2 FQGNSA. Trimming stripped 8 bases from V and 9 bases from J, with 13 bases between. The CDR3 is CASAQGKAQYF. Here the CDR3 DNA reads TGTGCCAGCGCCCAGGGGAAGGCCCAGTACTTC.

This clonotype has at least ten counts. The V gene is TRBV7-3, the J gene TRBJ2-1; D possibly corresponds to TRBD2 (7 bases). This CDR3 region has 15 residues. V lost 6 bases and J lost 0, with 12 bases in between. CDR1 and CDR2 from the germline V gene are SGHTA and FQGTGA. As DNA, the CDR3 is TGTGCCAGCAGTCCTGCGGGGGCCTCCTACAATGAGCAGTTCTTC. It specifies CASSPAGASYNEQFF.

This clonotype was detected a few times. V gene TRBV7-8 combines with J gene TRBJ1-5; 9 bases match TRBD1. The CDR3 consists of 16 residues. The germline V gene encodes CDR1 SGHVS and CDR2 FQNEAQ. Germline trimming cut 3 bases from V and 6 bases from J; bases unmatched to any gene: 9. The DNA for the CDR3 is TGTGCCAGCAGCTTTAGTAGGACAGGGGCCTTTCAGCCCCAGCATTTT. It translates to CASSFSRTGAFQPQHF.

This clonotype was observed a handful of times. V is TRBV20-1 and J is TRBJ1-1; a possible D gene is TRBD1 (5 bases). Germline V gene data show CDR1 as DFQATT and CDR2 as SNEGSKA (reference sequence). V dropped 5 bases and J dropped 1 base, with 8 bases sitting between them. CDR3 length equals 12 residues. CDR3 nucleotide sequence: TGCAGTGCTTGGGGCCCGAACACTGAAGCTTTCTTT. Translating it yields CSAWGPNTEAFF.

The V call is TRBV5-4, the J call TRBJ2-3, with a tentative D call TRBD2 (6 bases). V lost 0 bases to trimming and J lost 4 bases, with 9 bases between them. The germline V gene has CDR1 SGHNT and CDR2 YYREEE (reference sequence). This CDR3 has 14 amino acids. The chain's CDR3 is CASSLAGDSDTQYF. Written as DNA, the CDR3 is TGTGCCAGCAGCTTGGCGGGGGATTCAGATACGCAGTATTTT.